The 26 T cell receptor beta chains given below trace back to one sample, sequenced in a study of blood T cell repertoires in COVID-19. Libraries were prepared by immunoSEQ multiplex PCR; TCRdb keeps only in-frame clonotypes and omits some of them. Of about 440,000 clones listed, 90% are singletons. Sequencing input: PBMCs or T cells enriched from blood (not recorded which). The receptors were sampled from a man younger than 35 who had recovered from COVID-19.

J is TRBJ1-5 and V is TRBV2; perhaps TRBD1 as D (5 bases). The CDR3 totals 12 residues. CDR1 SNHLY and CDR2 FYNNEI come from the germline V gene. Trimming pared 3 bases from V and 10 bases from J, leaving 10 bases between. The DNA of the CDR3 is TGTGCCAGCAGTGAGGGGGACTTTCCCCAGCATTTT. This sequence encodes CASSEGDFPQHF. The complete variable domain, with remaining parts taken from reference TRBV2 and TRBJ1-5, reads EPEVTQTPSHQVTQMGQEVILRCVPISNHLYFYWYRQILGQKVEFLVSFYNNEISEKSEIFDDQFSVERPDGSNFTLKIRSTKLEDSAMYFCASSEGDFPQHFGDGTRLSIL.

V and J are TRBV23-1 and TRBJ2-7; no clear D. TRBV23-1 is an ORF, and what it does is uncertain. This CDR3 comprises 14 residues. V lost 6 bases and J 1 base, leaving 13 bases between the germline ends. The CDR3 loop reads CASSQMPGSYEQYF. CDR3 nucleotide sequence: TGCGCCAGCAGCCAGATGCCAGGTTCCTACGAGCAGTACTTC.

The V and J genes are TRBV28 and TRBJ1-4; TRBD1 is a possible D gene (5 bases). The V and J ends lost 3 bases and 1 base respectively, with 12 bases between them. The germline CDR1 and CDR2 sequences are MDHEN and SYDVKM. The CDR3 consists of 16 residues. The CDR3 protein is CASSLGQGGTNEKLFF. The CDR3 DNA follows: TGTGCCAGCAGTTTGGGGCAGGGTGGAACTAATGAAAAACTGTTTTTT.

This clone came up a few times. This sequence joins TRBV7-8 and TRBJ1-2; tentatively, D is TRBD1 (6 bases). The CDR3 totals 14 residues. Germline CDR1 and CDR2: SGHVS and FQNEAQ. V lost 2 bases and J lost 2, with 9 bases in between. The CDR3 bases are TGTGCCAGCAGCTTAAGTGGGACAAACTATGGCTACACCTTC. Translating it yields CASSLSGTNYGYTF.

V is TRBV30 and J is TRBJ2-7; the match to TRBD2 covers 13 bases. There are 15 residues in the CDR3. Germline V gene sequence: CDR1 GTSNPN, CDR2 SVGIG (reference sequence). Losses at the gene ends were 0 bases for V and 5 bases for J; bases not matched to a gene: 4. This CDR3 reads CAWSVGTSGKDEQYF. DNA for the CDR3: TGTGCCTGGAGTGTGGGGACTAGCGGGAAGGACGAGCAGTACTTC.

The chain carries TRBV28 and TRBJ1-5; 9 bases are a match to TRBD1. Germline values: CDR1 MDHEN, CDR2 SYDVKM. The V and J ends lost 3 bases and 6 bases, in that order; junction bases with no gene match: 15. There are 18 residues in the CDR3. CDR3 sequence reads: CASSLFGSTGGFSQPQHF. The CDR3 DNA sequence: TGTGCCAGCAGTTTGTTTGGGTCGACAGGGGGGTTTTCTCAGCCCCAGCATTTT.

J is TRBJ2-7 and V is TRBV28, with unresolved D. The ends were cut back, 2 bases at V and 3 bases at J, with 5 bases in the middle. Germline V gene data show CDR1 as MDHEN and CDR2 as SYDVKM. This CDR3 contains 12 residues. The CDR3 is CASSLTLYEQYF. Here the CDR3 DNA reads TGTGCCAGCAGTTTAACTCTCTACGAGCAGTACTTC. Based on the CDR3 plus reference TRBV28 and TRBJ2-7, the full variable domain is DVKVTQSSRYLVKRTGEKVFLECVQDMDHENMFWYRQDPGLGLRLIYFSYDVKMKEKGDIPEGYSVSREKKERFSLILESASTNQTSMYLCASSLTLYEQYFGPGTRLTVT.

The V and J genes are TRBV24-1 and TRBJ2-5; D is unresolved. Germline CDR1 and CDR2: KGHDR and SFDVKD. V shed 1 base and J shed 2 bases, with 7 bases lying between them. The CDR3 is 14 amino acids. The CDR3 DNA sequence: TGTGCCACCAGTGATTTTGGTGAGCAAGAGACCCAGTACTTC. Translated, it gives CATSDFGEQETQYF.

V usage is TRBV18 and J usage is TRBJ1-1, with no clear D. CDR3 length: 16 residues. Per the germline V gene, CDR1 is KGHSH and CDR2 is LQKENI. V lost 4 bases and J lost 0, with 15 bases in between. The CDR3 nucleotides are TGTGCCAGCTCACAAGGGTCGGCGGGCATGAACACTGAAGCTTTCTTT. Protein sequence: CASSQGSAGMNTEAFF.

This chain connects TRBV10-3 to TRBJ2-7; 11 bases map to TRBD2. The CDR3 runs to 15 residues. The germline V gene encodes CDR1 ENHRY and CDR2 SYGVKD. Germline trimming cut 3 bases from V and 7 bases from J; bases unmatched to any gene: 8. The CDR3 DNA sequence: TGTGCCATCAGTGAATCGACTAGCGGGGAGGGAGAGCAGTACTTC. This codes for CAISESTSGEGEQYF.

V and J are TRBV4-1 and TRBJ2-1; D is unclear. Germline V gene lookup returns CDR1 MGHRA and CDR2 YSYEKL. The CDR3 spans 14 residues. V dropped 2 bases and J dropped 0 bases, with 5 bases sitting between them. CDR3 loop: CASSQTTSYNEQFF. CDR3 sequence (DNA): TGCGCCAGCAGCCAAACAACCTCCTACAATGAGCAGTTCTTC.

The chain recombines TRBV18 with TRBJ2-5, with TRBD1 matching 7 bases. V lost 4 bases to trimming and J lost 1 base; unmatched junction nucleotides: 3. The CDR3 is made up of 14 amino acids. Germline values: CDR1 KGHSH, CDR2 LQKENI. The CDR3 nucleotides are TGTGCCAGCTCACAAGGGACAGTCCAAGAGACCCAGTACTTC. Translated, it gives CASSQGTVQETQYF.

A word on this clone: The germline gene is not matched at one end of the junction; a read error may be the cause. The V gene is TRBV18, the J gene TRBJ1-4; unclear D gene. Germline lookup yields CDR1 KGHSH and CDR2 LQKENI. CDR3 size: 14 residues. The CDR3 spells CASSPPAAGEKLFF. The CDR3, as DNA: TGTGCCAGCTCGCCACCAGCGGCCGGGGAAAAACTGTTTTTT.

The chain has TRBV29-1 and TRBJ1-2, with D perhaps TRBD1 (6 bases). Trimming cost V 7 bases and J 8 bases, with 20 bases left between them. The CDR3 spans 13 residues. The germline gives CDR1 SQVTM, CDR2 ANQGSEA. The CDR3 nucleotides are TGCAGCGCCACCCGGACAGTGGAAGTAGGCTACACCTTC. Its translation: CSATRTVEVGYTF.

In nucleotides, the CDR3 is TGTGCTAGTGGGTCCCGGGACAGGGATGGCTACACCTTC. This gives the protein CASGSRDRDGYTF. This chain connects TRBV12-5 to TRBJ1-2; TRBD1 matches 9 bases. Trimming took 6 bases from V and 6 from J; bases not matched to a gene: 5. The CDR3 covers 13 residues. Germline lookup yields CDR1 LGHNT and CDR2 FRNRAP.

V is TRBV28 and J is TRBJ1-5; 11 bases align to TRBD1. The CDR3 contains 15 residues. CDR1 is MDHEN and CDR2 is SYDVKM in the germline V gene. V shed 5 bases, J shed 7 bases, and the junction held 7 bases outside the gene matches. The CDR3 DNA is TGTGCCAGCAGTACGGACAGGGGGCCTCGCCAGCCCCAGCATTTT. This translates into CASSTDRGPRQPQHF.

The CDR3 sequence: CASSLTGTSYETQYF. CDR3 DNA: TGTGCCAGCAGCTTAACAGGGACTAGTTATGAGACCCAGTACTTC. The gene calls are TRBV7-3 and TRBJ2-5, with 8 bases identical to TRBD2. This CDR3 comprises 15 residues. The germline V gene has CDR1 SGHTA and CDR2 FQGTGA. V lost 0 bases to trimming and J lost 5 bases; unmatched junction nucleotides: 5.

This clone was counted once. V and J are TRBV9 and TRBJ2-7, with 12 bases matching TRBD2. Losses at the gene ends were 3 bases for V and 5 bases for J; bases not matched to a gene: 9. The CDR3 spans 16 residues. Germline V gene data show CDR1 as SGDLS and CDR2 as YYNGEE. In DNA, the CDR3 is TGTGCCAGCAGCGACGCCCGGACTAGCGGGACCCACGAGCAGTACTTC. Its protein product is CASSDARTSGTHEQYF.

The rearrangement joins TRBV2 to TRBJ1-2, with no clear D. Germline V CDR1 and CDR2: SNHLY, FYNNEI. V was cut by 4 bases and J by 2 bases, with 14 bases left in between. The length of the CDR3 is 15 residues. The CDR3 spells CASSVGVRQNYGYTF. The DNA of the CDR3 is TGTGCCAGCAGTGTGGGAGTGCGTCAGAACTATGGCTACACCTTC.

The CDR3 region has the DNA TGTGCCAGCAGCGTAGAACACAGGTCTTACGATGGCTACACCTTC. Protein sequence: CASSVEHRSYDGYTF. V gene TRBV9 combines with J gene TRBJ1-2, with D possibly TRBD1 on 5 matching bases. Germline loops: CDR1 SGDLS, CDR2 YYNGEE. The CDR3 spans 15 residues. V was trimmed by 0 bases and J by 6 bases, leaving 15 bases between them.

This chain uses TRBV19 with TRBJ1-5, with TRBD1 as a possible D gene (5 bases). Between the trimmed V and J ends, which lost 3 bases and 4 bases, there was a span of 10 bases. The CDR3 sequence is 14 residues long. Germline lookup yields CDR1 LNHDA and CDR2 SQIVND (reference sequence). In DNA form, the CDR3 reads TGTGCCAGTAGTATGGGGGGGAGGAATCAGCCCCAGCATTTT. This translates into CASSMGGRNQPQHF.

A few counts support this clone. The CDR3 DNA is TGTGCCAGCAGCCAGGATCTCGGGCAGCCCCAGCATTTT. Its protein product is CASSQDLGQPQHF. The J gene is TRBJ1-5, the V gene TRBV14; no clear D gene. Germline CDR1 reads SGHDN; CDR2 reads FVKESK. The V end was cut by 3 bases, the J end by 7 bases, with 10 bases between. The CDR3 consists of 13 residues.

In DNA, the CDR3 is TGTGCCAGCAGCCGGAGGGACAGGGCGGACTATGGCTACACCTTC. This translates into CASSRRDRADYGYTF. The chain links TRBV7-9 to TRBJ1-2, with 9 bases that match TRBD1. CDR1 and CDR2 (germline): SEHNR, FQNEAQ (reference sequence). The J segment lost 3 bases and the V segment lost 5 bases, leaving 7 bases of the junction unmatched. The CDR3 runs 15 residues.

V gene TRBV18 combines with J gene TRBJ2-7, with TRBD1 as a possible D gene (6 bases). Germline V gives CDR1 KGHSH, CDR2 LQKENI. The CDR3 spans 16 residues. V was pared by 2 bases and J by 0 bases, with 14 bases between. CDR3 DNA: TGTGCCAGCTCACCAGACAGACAGGAGTCCTCCTACGAGCAGTACTTC. This encodes CASSPDRQESSYEQYF.

This clone was detected only once. This chain joins TRBV28 and TRBJ1-5; 8 bases map to TRBD1. CDR1 MDHEN and CDR2 SYDVKM come from the germline V gene. V trimming: 7 bases; J trimming: 7 bases; junction bases outside the gene matches: 12. The CDR3 runs to 15 residues. The CDR3, as DNA: TGTGCCAGCACCATTGGACAGGGCATTGGACAGCCCCAGCATTTT. Protein sequence: CASTIGQGIGQPQHF.

J is TRBJ2-1 and V is TRBV5-4; the D gene is possibly TRBD1 (6 bases). Trimming took off 3 bases at V and 8 bases at J, with 9 bases between the two ends. The CDR3 covers 12 residues. Per germline, CDR1 SGHNT and CDR2 YYREEE (reference sequence). CDR3 sequence: CASSSQGYEQFF. The CDR3 DNA follows: TGTGCCAGCAGCTCGCAGGGGTATGAGCAGTTCTTC.